Each of the 8 T cell receptor beta chains below was sequenced from the same sample in a study of regulatory T cells in long-lasting Graves disease. In building TCR beta libraries, iRepertoire HTBI primers were used together with Arm-PCR of CDR3 regions. MiXCR, run by TCRdb on the multiplex PCR reads, gives a single entry per CDR3 protein. The table has 540,000 or so distinct CDR3 sequences, roughly 14% seen once. Regarding time point: newly diagnosed GD, antithyroid drugs for less than 3 months. Preparation of the TCR library used RNA extracted from PBMCs. The sample also formed part of further work on T cells in Graves' hyperthyroidism and ophthalmopathy.

The sample here was peripheral blood mononuclear cells (PBMCs), taken at new diagnosis, from a patient treated with antithyroid drugs. These receptors came from a man aged 25-40 years with Graves disease.

This clonotype was picked up many times. This chain connects TRBV3-1 to TRBJ1-1; D call uncertain. With 4 bases removed from V and 11 bases from J, the gap between germline ends came to 20 bases. The germline gives CDR1 LGHDT, CDR2 YNNKEL (reference sequence). The CDR3 sequence is 14 residues long. CDR3 nucleotides: TGTGCCAGCAGCCCCCCCTTAACGGCGGCCTTGGCTTTCTTT. It is translated as CASSPPLTAALAFF.

This clonotype occurred many times. V is TRBV13 and J is TRBJ2-3; TRBD2 matches 8 bases. CDR3 length: 14 residues. Germline CDR1 and CDR2: PRHDT and FYEKMQ (reference sequence). V was pared by 3 bases and J by 6 bases, with 5 bases of the junction left unmatched. The CDR3 coding sequence is TGTGCCAGCAGCTTTCGGGAGGGATTCGATACGCAGTATTTT. It codes for CASSFREGFDTQYF.

The V call is TRBV27, the J call TRBJ2-1; 7 bases are a match to TRBD1. The ends lost 5 bases at V and 7 bases at J; junction bases unmatched: 11. Germline V gene lookup returns CDR1 MNHEY and CDR2 SMNVEV (reference sequence). This CDR3 spans 15 amino acids. Written as DNA, the CDR3 is TGTGCCAGCAGTCCGGACAGGAGTCCTCTTAATGAGCAGTTCTTC. Translation: CASSPDRSPLNEQFF.

In its sample, this clonotype was seen many times. Its ends do not fully match the called genes, so a read error is possible. The chain joins TRBV27 to TRBJ1-1, with a weak D call TRBD1 (6 bases). The CDR3 is 14 residues long. CDR1 and CDR2 from the germline V gene are MNHEY and SMNVEV (reference sequence). CDR3 residues: CASSHGTPNTEAFF. The CDR3 nucleotides are TGCGCCAGCAGCCACGGGACACCGAACACTGAAGCTTTCTTT.

There are many counts of this clonotype. The chain recombines TRBV12-3 or TRBV12-4 with TRBJ1-2; 8 bases line up with TRBD1. The CDR3 sequence is 15 residues long. The trim removed 6 bases at V and 2 bases at J, leaving 8 bases unmatched. Here the CDR3 reads CASSLTGGRNYGYTF. The CDR3 DNA is TGTGCCAGCAGCCTCACAGGGGGACGGAACTATGGCTACACCTTC.

The V call is TRBV2, the J call TRBJ1-4, with D maybe TRBD1 (5 bases). Germline CDR1 SNHLY, CDR2 FYNNEI. The germline V and J ends were trimmed by 2 bases and 10 bases, with 17 bases remaining between them. This CDR3 contains 15 residues. Here the CDR3 reads CASSETSRQLIKLFF. Here the CDR3 DNA reads TGTGCCAGCAGTGAAACCTCGAGACAGCTAATAAAACTGTTTTTT. Looking up the rest from reference TRBV2 and TRBJ1-4 gives the full variable domain: EPEVTQTPSHQVTQMGQEVILRCVPISNHLYFYWYRQILGQKVEFLVSFYNNEISEKSEIFDDQFSVERPDGSNFTLKIRSTKLEDSAMYFCASSETSRQLIKLFFGSGTQLSVL.

This clonotype has at least ten counts. The chain links TRBV2 to TRBJ2-7; the match to TRBD2 covers 14 bases. The CDR3 contains 14 residues. After removal of 6 bases from V and 5 bases from J, the junction contained 3 bases not matched to a gene. CDR1 SNHLY and CDR2 FYNNEI come from the germline V gene. The CDR3 bases are TGTGCCAGCAGGACTAGCGGGAGGGGTGACGAGCAGTACTTC. This codes for CASRTSGRGDEQYF.

This clonotype showed up many times. The chain is built from TRBV27 and TRBJ2-3; 7 bases match TRBD2. CDR1 and CDR2 from the germline V gene are MNHEY and SMNVEV (reference sequence). The CDR3 has 16 residues. Trimming cost V 5 bases and J 3 bases; bases outside gene matches: 11. CDR3 nucleotides: TGTGCCAGCAGTCCCGGCGGGAGCCGGGGAACAGATACGCAGTATTTT. It specifies CASSPGGSRGTDTQYF.